This T cell receptor beta chain is from a study of T cells in Graves' hyperthyroidism and ophthalmopathy. Study-level information: Peripheral blood samples were taken at initial diagnosis, prior to any treatment.

Study-wide results and limits: Blood also contained most expanded thyroid clonotypes above 0.001.

With 0 bases clipped from V and 3 bases from J, the junction kept 20 bases outside the gene matches. Germline assignment: CDR1 DFQATT and CDR2 SNEGSKA (reference sequence). The CDR3 spans 20 residues. Using RNA transcripts as the source, TCR beta CDR3 regions were amplified. HTBI primers were employed in a first-round RT-PCR of the TCR CDR3. One entry per CDR3 protein results from TCRdb running MiXCR on the multiplex PCR reads. The sample includes some 600,000 distinct CDR3 sequences, approximately 15% of them seen just once. With regard to this clonotype: Its antigen is not known.

Clinical symptoms, serum thyroxine, TRAb, thyroid ultrasound and orbital computed tomography informed diagnoses. Fresh 10 ml peripheral blood yielded PBMCs. The V gene is TRBV20-1, the J gene TRBJ2-1, with TRBD2 matching over 7 bases. The sequence came from a woman in her twenties or thirties with Graves' hyperthyroidism that later progressed to Graves' ophthalmopathy. Source material: blood. CDR3 protein: CSARDERVGGSESFYNEQFF. CDR3 nucleotide sequence: TGCAGTGCTAGAGATGAAAGGGTGGGGGGGAGCGAAAGCTTCTACAATGAGCAGTTCTTC.